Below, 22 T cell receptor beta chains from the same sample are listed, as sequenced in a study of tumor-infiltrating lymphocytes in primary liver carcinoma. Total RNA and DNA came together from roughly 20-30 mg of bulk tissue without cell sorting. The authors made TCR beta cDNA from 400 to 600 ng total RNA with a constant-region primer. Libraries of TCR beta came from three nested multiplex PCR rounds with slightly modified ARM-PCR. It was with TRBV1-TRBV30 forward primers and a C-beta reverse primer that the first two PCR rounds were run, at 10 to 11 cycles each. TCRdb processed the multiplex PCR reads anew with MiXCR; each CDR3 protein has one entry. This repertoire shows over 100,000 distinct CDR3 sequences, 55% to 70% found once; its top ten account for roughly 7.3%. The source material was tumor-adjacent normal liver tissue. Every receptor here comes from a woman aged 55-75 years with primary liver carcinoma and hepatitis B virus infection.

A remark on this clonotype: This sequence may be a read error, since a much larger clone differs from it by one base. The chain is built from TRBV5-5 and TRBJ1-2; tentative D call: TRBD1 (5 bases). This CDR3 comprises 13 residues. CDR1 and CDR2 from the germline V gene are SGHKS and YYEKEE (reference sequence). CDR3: CACSLAGRLGYTF. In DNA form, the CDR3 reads TGTGCCTGCAGCTTGGCAGGGCGCCTGGGCTACACCTTC.

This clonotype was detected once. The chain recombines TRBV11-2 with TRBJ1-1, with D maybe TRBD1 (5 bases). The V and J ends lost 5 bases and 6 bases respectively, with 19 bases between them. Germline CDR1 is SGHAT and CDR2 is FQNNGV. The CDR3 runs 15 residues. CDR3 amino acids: CASSPGTGVAAEAFF. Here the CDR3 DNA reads TGTGCCAGCAGCCCCGGGACGGGAGTGGCCGCTGAAGCTTTCTTT. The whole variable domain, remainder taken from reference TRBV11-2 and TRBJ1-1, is EAGVAQSPRYKIIEKRQSVAFWCNPISGHATLYWYQQILGQGPKLLIQFQNNGVVDDSQLPKDRFSAERLKGVDSTLKIQPAKLEDSAVYLCASSPGTGVAAEAFFGQGTRLTVV.

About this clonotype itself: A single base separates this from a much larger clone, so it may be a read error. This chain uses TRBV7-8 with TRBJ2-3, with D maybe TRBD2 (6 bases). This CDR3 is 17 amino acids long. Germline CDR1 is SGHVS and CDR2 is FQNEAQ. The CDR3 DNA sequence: TGTGACAGCAGCTTAGGTAGTACTAGCCACGGAAAGGATACGCAGTATTTT. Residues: CDSSLGSTSHGKDTQYF.

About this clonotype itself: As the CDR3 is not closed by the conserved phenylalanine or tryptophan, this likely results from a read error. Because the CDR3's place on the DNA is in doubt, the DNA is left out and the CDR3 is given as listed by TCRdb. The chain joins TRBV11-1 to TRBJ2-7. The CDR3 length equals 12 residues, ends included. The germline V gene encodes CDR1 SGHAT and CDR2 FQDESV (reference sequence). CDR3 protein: CASSHRTYERYL.

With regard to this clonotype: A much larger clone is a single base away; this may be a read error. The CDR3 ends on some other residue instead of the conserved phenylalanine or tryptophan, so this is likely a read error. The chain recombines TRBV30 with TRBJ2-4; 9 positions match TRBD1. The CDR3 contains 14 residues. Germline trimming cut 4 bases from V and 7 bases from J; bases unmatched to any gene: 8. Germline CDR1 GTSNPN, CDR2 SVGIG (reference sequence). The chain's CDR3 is CAWTPGTGRNIQYL. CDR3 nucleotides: TGTGCCTGGACTCCCGGGACAGGGCGGAACATTCAGTACCTC.

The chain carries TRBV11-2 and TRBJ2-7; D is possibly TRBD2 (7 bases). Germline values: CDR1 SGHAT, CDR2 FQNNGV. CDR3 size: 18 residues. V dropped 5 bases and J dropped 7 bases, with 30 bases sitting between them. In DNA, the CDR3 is TGTGCCAGCAGCAAACGCCCCAACTCAGTGGGAGGGCAGGGGGAGCAGTACTTC. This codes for CASSKRPNSVGGQGEQYF. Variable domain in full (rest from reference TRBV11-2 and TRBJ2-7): EAGVAQSPRYKIIEKRQSVAFWCNPISGHATLYWYQQILGQGPKLLIQFQNNGVVDDSQLPKDRFSAERLKGVDSTLKIQPAKLEDSAVYLCASSKRPNSVGGQGEQYFGPGTRLTVT.

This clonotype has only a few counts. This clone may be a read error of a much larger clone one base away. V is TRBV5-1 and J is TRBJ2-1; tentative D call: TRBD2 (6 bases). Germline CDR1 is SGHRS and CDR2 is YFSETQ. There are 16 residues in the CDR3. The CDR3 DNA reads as TGCGCCATCAGCTTGGTTGGGGACTGGAACTACAATGAGCAGTTCTTC. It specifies CAISLVGDWNYNEQFF.

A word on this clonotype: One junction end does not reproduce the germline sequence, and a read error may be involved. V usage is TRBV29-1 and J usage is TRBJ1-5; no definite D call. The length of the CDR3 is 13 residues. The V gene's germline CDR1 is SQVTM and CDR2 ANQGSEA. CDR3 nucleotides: TGCAGCGTTGCACGGGATAACAATCAGTCCCAGCATTTT. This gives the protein CSVARDNNQSQHF.

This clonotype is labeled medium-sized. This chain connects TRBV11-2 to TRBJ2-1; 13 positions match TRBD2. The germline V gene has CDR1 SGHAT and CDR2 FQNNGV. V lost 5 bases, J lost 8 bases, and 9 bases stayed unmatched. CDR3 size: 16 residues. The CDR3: CASSAGLAGVKYEQFF. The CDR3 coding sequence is TGTGCCAGCAGCGCCGGACTAGCGGGAGTCAAGTATGAGCAGTTCTTC.

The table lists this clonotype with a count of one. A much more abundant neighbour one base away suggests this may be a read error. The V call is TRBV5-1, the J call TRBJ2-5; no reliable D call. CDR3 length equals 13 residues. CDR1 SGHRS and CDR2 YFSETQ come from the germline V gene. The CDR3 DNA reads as TGCGCCAGCAACTTGTTGGGTGAAGAGACCCAGTACTTC. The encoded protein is CASNLLGEETQYF. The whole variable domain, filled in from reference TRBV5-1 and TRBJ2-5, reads KAGVTQTPRYLIKTRGQQVTLSCSPISGHRSVSWYQQTPGQGLQFLFEYFSETQRNKGNFPGRFSGRQFSNSRSEMNVSTLELGDSALYLCASNLLGEETQYFGPGTRLLVL.

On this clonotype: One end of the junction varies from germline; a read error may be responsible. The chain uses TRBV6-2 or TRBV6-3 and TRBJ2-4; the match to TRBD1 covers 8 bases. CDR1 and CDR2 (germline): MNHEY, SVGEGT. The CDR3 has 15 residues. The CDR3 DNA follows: TGTACCAGCAGTTTCAGGGGGCTAGCCAAAAACATACAGTACTTC. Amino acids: CTSSFRGLAKNIQYF.

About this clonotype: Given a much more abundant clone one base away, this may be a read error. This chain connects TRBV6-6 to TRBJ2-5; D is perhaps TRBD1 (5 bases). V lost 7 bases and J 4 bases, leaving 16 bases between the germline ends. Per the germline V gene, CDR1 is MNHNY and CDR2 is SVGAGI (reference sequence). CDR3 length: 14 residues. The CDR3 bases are TGTGCCAGCAAAAAAGGGGCGATTCGAGAGACCCAGTACTTC. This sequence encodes CASKKGAIRETQYF.

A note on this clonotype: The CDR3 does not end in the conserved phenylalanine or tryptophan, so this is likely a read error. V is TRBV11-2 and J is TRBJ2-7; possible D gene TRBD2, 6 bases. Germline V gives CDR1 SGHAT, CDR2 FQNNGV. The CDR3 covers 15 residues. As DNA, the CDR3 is TGTGCCAGCAGCATAGAGCCTAGCGTGAGCGGCGAGCAGTACTCC. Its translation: CASSIEPSVSGEQYS.

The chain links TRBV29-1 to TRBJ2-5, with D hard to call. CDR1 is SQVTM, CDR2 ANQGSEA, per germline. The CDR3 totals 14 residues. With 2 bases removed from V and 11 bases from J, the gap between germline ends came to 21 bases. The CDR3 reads CSVELAGSGSEQYF. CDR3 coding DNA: TGCAGCGTTGAACTGGCAGGATCCGGCAGTGAGCAGTACTTC. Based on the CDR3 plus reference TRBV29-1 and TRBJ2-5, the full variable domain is SAVISQKPSRDICQRGTSLTIQCQVDSQVTMMFWYRQQPGQSLTLIATANQGSEATYESGFVIDKFPISRPNLTFSTLTVSNMSPEDSSIYLCSVELAGSGSEQYFGPGTRLLVL.

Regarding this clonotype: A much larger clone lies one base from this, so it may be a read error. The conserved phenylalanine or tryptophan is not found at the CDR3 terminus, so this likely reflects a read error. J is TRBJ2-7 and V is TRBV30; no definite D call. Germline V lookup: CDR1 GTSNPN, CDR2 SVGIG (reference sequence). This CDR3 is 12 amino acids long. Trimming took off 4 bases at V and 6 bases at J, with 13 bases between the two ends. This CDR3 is CAWKLPTGEQYY. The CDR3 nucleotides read TGTGCCTGGAAACTACCAACGGGCGAGCAGTACTAC.

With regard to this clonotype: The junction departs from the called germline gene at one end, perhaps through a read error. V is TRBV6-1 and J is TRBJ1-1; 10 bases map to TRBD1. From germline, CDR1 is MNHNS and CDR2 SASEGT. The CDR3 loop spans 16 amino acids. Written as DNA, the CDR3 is TGCGCCAGCACCCGGGACAGGGGCCCCCGGAGCACTGAAGCTTTCTTC. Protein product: CASTRDRGPRSTEAFF.

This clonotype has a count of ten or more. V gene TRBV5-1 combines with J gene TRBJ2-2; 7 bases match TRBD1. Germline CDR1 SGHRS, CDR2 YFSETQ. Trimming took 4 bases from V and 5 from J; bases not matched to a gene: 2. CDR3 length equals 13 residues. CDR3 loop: CASSADRTGELFF. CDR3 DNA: TGCGCCAGCAGCGCGGACAGGACCGGGGAGCTGTTTTTT.

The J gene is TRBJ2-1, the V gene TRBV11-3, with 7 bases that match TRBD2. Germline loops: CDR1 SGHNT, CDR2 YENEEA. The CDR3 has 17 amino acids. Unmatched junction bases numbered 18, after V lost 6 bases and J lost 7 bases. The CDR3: CASSHSRGGSTYNEQFF. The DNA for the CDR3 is TGTGCCAGCAGTCATTCCCGCGGCGGGAGCACGTATAATGAGCAGTTCTTC.

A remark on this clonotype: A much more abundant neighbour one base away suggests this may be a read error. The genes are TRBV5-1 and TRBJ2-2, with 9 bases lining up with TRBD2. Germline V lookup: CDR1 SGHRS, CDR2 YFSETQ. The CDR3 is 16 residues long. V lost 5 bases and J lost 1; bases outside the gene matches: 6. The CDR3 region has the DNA TGCGCCAGCAGGAATAGCGGGGGATGGAACACCGGGGAGCTGTTTTTT. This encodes CASRNSGGWNTGELFF.

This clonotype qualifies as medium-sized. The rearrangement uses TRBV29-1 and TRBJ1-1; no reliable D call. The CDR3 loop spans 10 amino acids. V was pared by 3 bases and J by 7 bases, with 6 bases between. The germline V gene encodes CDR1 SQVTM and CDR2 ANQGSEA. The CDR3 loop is CSVEEVEAFF. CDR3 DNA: TGCAGCGTTGAGGAGGTTGAAGCTTTCTTT.

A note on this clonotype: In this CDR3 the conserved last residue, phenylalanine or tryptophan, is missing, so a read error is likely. CDR3 DNA sequence: TGTGCCAGCGGTTACTCGAAGGGATCCGAGCAGTACTCC. Amino acid sequence: CASGYSKGSEQYS. The V gene is TRBV6-6, the J gene TRBJ2-7, with unresolved D. Germline V gene sequence: CDR1 MNHNY, CDR2 SVGAGI (reference sequence). The CDR3 has 13 residues.

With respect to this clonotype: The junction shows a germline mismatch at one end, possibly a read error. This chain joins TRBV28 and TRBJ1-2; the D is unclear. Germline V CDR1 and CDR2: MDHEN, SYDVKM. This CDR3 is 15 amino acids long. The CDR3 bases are TGTGCCAGCGGTTCCGATGCGGGATTTAACTATGGCTATACCTTC. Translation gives CASGSDAGFNYGYTF.